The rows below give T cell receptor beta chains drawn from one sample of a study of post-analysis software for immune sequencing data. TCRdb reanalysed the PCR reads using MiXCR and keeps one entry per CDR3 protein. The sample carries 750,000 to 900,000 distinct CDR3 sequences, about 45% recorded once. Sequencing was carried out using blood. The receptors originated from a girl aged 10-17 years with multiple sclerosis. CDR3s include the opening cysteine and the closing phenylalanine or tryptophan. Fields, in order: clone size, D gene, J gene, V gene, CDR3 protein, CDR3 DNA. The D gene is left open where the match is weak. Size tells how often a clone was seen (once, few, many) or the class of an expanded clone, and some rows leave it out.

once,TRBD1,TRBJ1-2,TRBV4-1,CASSQDFESRGRGYGYTF,TGCGCCAGCAGCCAAGATTTTGAGAGCAGGGGGCGCGGCTATGGCTACACCTTC
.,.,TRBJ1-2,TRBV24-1,CATSDPEEGYGYTF,TGTGCCACCAGTGACCCCGAGGAGGGCTATGGCTACACCTTC
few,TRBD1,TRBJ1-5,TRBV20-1,CSANGQGVAQPQHF,TGCAGTGCTAATGGACAGGGCGTTGCTCAGCCCCAGCATTTT
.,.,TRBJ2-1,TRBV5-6,CASSPGLGDYEQFF,TGTGCCAGCAGCCCGGGCCTAGGGGATTATGAGCAGTTCTTC
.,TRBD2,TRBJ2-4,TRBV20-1,CSARARTSGREAKDIQYF,TGCAGTGCTAGAGCCCGGACTAGCGGGAGGGAGGCCAAAGACATTCAGTACTTC
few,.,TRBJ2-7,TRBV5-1,CASSFRDPSYEQYF,TGCGCCAGCAGCTTCAGGGACCCTTCCTACGAGCAGTACTTC
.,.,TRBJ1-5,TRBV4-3,CASSQGGDSNQPQHF,TGCGCCAGCAGCCAAGGCGGGGATAGCAATCAGCCCCAGCATTTT
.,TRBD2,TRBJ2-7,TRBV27,CAPQPGTSGNISYEQYF,TGTGCCCCCCAGCCCGGGACTAGCGGGAACATCTCCTACGAGCAGTACTTC
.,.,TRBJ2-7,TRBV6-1,CASSESLHLYEQYF,TGTGCCAGCAGTGAATCGTTACATCTCTACGAGCAGTACTTC
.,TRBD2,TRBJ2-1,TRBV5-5,CASSTTSGSPNEQFF,TGTGCCAGCAGCACGACTAGCGGGAGCCCCAATGAGCAGTTCTTC
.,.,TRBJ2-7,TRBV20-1,CSASDSPAYEQYF,TGCAGTGCTAGCGACAGTCCGGCCTACGAGCAGTACTTC
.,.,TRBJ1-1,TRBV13,CASSFRAGEAFF,TGTGCCAGCAGCTTCCGGGCAGGGGAAGCTTTCTTT
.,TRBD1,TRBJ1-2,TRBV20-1,CSSTVQETGYGYTF,TGCAGTTCAACCGTTCAGGAGACAGGGTATGGCTACACCTTC
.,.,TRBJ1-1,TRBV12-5,CASGLNSNTEAFF,TGTGCTAGTGGTTTGAACAGTAACACTGAAGCTTTCTTT
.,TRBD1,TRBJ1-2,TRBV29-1,CSVEPGQGSDGYTF,TGCAGCGTTGAGCCGGGACAGGGGAGTGATGGCTACACCTTC
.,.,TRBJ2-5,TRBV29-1,CSVEGILPTETQYF,TGCAGCGTTGAAGGGATTCTCCCCACAGAGACCCAGTACTTC
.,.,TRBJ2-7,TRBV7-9,CASSLLDYSYEQYF,TGTGCCAGCAGCTTATTGGACTACTCCTACGAGCAGTACTTC
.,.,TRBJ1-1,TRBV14,CASSQGAKTEAFF,TGTGCCAGCAGCCAGGGGGCCAAGACTGAAGCTTTCTTT
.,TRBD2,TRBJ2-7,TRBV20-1,CSARGSGKSCEQYF,TGCAGTGCTAGAGGTAGCGGGAAAAGCTGCGAGCAGTACTTC
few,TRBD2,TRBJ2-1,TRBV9,CASSVGGLADEQFF,TGTGCCAGCAGCGTAGGGGGACTAGCGGATGAGCAGTTCTTC